The source of this TCR beta chain is a study of cytomegalovirus exposure and HLA in healthy donors. The PCR was carried out with 60 Vbeta primers and 13 Jbeta primers. The assay was immunoSEQ multiplex PCR, and TCRdb's table has in-frame clones only and misses some. The data contain about 150,000 clones, roughly 88% of them singletons. With V trimmed by 3 bases and J by 13 bases, 12 bases remained unmatched. Germline loops: CDR1 LNHDA, CDR2 SQIVND (reference sequence). The CDR3 runs to 15 residues. Sequencing was carried out using PBMCs. The chain uses TRBV19 and TRBJ2-5, with 12 bases aligning to TRBD2. This clonotype was sampled from a man between 50 and 59 years old in good health and CMV-seropositive. CDR3 amino acids: CASSIRGLAGGDVYF. The CDR3 nucleotides read TGTGCCAGTAGTATTCGCGGGCTAGCGGGAGGGGACGTGTACTTC. The whole variable domain, remainder taken from reference TRBV19 and TRBJ2-5, is DGGITQSPKYLFRKEGQNVTLSCEQNLNHDAMYWYRQDPGQGLRLIYYSQIVNDFQKGDIAEGYSVSREKKESFPLTVTSAQKNPTAFYLCASSIRGLAGGDVYFGPGTRLLVL.